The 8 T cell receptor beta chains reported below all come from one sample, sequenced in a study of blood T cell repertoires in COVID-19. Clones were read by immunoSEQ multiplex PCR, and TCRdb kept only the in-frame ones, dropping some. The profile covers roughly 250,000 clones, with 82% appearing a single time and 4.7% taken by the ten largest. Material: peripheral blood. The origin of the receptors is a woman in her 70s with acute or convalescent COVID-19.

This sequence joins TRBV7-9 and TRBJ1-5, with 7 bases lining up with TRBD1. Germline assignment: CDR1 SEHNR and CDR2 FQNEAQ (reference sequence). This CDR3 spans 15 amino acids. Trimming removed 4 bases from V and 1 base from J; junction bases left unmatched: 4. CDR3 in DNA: TGTGCCAGCAGCTCACAGGGGATCAGCAATCAGCCCCAGCATTTT. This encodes CASSSQGISNQPQHF.

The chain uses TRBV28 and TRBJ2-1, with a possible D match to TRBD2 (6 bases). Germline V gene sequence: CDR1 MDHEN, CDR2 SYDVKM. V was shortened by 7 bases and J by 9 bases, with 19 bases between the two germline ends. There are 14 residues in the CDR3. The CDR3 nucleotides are TGTGCCAGCACCACTTTGGGGGGAGTTGGTGAGCAGTTCTTC. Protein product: CASTTLGGVGEQFF.

For the CDR3, the DNA is TGTGCCAGCAGTTTAGATTGGGGCAGCAATGAAAAACTGTTTTTT. Its protein product is CASSLDWGSNEKLFF. The V gene is TRBV27, the J gene TRBJ1-4, with TRBD1 as a possible D gene (5 bases). With 2 bases removed from V and 5 bases from J, the gap between germline ends came to 12 bases. The CDR3 has 15 residues. The V gene's germline CDR1 is MNHEY and CDR2 SMNVEV (reference sequence).

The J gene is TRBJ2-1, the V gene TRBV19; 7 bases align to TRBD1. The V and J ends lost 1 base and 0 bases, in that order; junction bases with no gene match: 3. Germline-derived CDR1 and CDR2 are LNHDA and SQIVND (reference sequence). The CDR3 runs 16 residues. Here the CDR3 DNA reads TGTGCCAGTAGTATAGGGACAGGTTCCTCCTACAATGAGCAGTTCTTC. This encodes CASSIGTGSSYNEQFF.

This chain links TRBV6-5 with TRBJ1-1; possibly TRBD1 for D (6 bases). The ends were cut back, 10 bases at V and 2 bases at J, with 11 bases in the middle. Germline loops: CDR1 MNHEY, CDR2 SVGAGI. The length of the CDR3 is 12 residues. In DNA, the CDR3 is TGTGCCATTTCGGACAGAAACACTGAAGCTTTCTTT. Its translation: CAISDRNTEAFF.

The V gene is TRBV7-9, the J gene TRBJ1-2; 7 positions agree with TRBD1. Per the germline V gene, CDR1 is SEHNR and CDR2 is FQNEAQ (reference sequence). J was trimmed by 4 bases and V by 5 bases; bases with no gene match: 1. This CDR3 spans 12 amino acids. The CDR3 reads CASSRQGYGYTF. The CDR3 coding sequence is TGTGCCAGCAGCCGACAGGGCTATGGCTACACCTTC.

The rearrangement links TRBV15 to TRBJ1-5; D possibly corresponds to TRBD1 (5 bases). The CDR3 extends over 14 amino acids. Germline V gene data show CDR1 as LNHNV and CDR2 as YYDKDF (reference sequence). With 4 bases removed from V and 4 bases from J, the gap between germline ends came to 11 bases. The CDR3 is CATSIPGLNQPQHF. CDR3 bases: TGTGCCACCAGCATCCCAGGGTTAAATCAGCCCCAGCATTTT.

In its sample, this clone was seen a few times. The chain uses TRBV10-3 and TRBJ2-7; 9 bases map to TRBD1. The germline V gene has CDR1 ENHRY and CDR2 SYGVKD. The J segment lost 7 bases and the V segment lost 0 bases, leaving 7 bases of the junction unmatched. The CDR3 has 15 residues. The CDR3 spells CAISESRTGAREQYF. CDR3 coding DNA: TGTGCCATCAGTGAGTCGAGGACAGGGGCGCGAGAGCAGTACTTC.